This TCR beta chain came from a study of blood T cell repertoires in COVID-19. About the research overall: Collection of acute and convalescent COVID-19 samples took place in the United States, Italy and Spain. Sources were T cells, B-cell-depleted T cells, or PBMCs; the material itself was cDNA or gDNA.

This CDR3 is built from 13 residues. Germline V gene data show CDR1 as SGHNT and CDR2 as YYREEE (reference sequence). V gave up 2 bases and J gave up 3 bases, with 8 bases separating them. Original methodology: Using reference gene primer amplification, nucleated cell counts were estimated. The repertoire was sequenced with immunoSEQ multiplex PCR; TCRdb's copy has only in-frame clones and lacks some. V and J calls and clone size are as listed in that table; D and trimming were resolved from the DNA. The sample lists over 200,000 clones, 65% to 90% occurring once. The V gene is TRBV5-4, the J gene TRBJ2-5; maybe TRBD1 (5 bases). The clonotype comes from a human donor in a cohort sampled during active COVID-19. The sample consisted of peripheral blood. As DNA, the CDR3 is TGTGCCAGCAGCTTCGGCAGGGAAGAGACCCAGTACTTC. Translated: CASSFGREETQYF.